This TCR beta chain came from a study of cytomegalovirus exposure and HLA in healthy donors (dated by TCRdb to 2015 to 2018). Background for the entire study: An earlier analysis of approximately 590 of the donors reported approximately 270 Gb of sequence data and about 100 million unique TCR beta sequences from around 200 million T cells. About 280 gigabases of sequencing data and tens of millions of unique TCR sequences made up an early release that covered approximately 700 HLA-typed donors. Of the 350 to 400 genotyped donors, approximately 83% fell in the genetic ancestry cluster associated with self-reported Caucasian donors. The study aimed to test whether signatures of past pathogen exposure could be identified by cataloging public T cell receptors. The study profiled the T cell repertoires of 500 to 800 subjects by immunosequencing and related them to cytomegalovirus serostatus. Along with the roughly 670-subject first cohort, a separate validation cohort of around 120 different subjects was used. To predict cytomegalovirus infection status, the study combined high-throughput TCR immunosequencing, statistical association of individual TCRs with disease status, and machine learning. A later analysis re-analyzed previously published TCR beta repertoires from roughly 630 donors and added high-resolution HLA genotyping to study TCR occurrence patterns. Rather than drawing on any new phenotypic data, the later analysis identified candidate immune exposures from TCR beta sequences and the way those sequences occurred across donors. An earlier analysis of roughly 600 of the donors used high-throughput TCR beta sequencing to judge whether each TCR beta V gene segment behaved as functional or pseudogenic. Alongside the repertoire data, information on donor age, sex, ethnicity and CMV serostatus was compiled. A later genetic analysis used genome-wide SNP genotypes for 398 of the 666 donors, treating that subset as a discovery cohort. All discovery cohort repertoires had been generated using a single sequencing platform. HLA typing included class I and class II loci at four-digit resolution. Typing coverage differed by locus: A, B, C, DRB1 and DQB1 were typed in roughly 620-630 donors, DQA1 in 500 to 550, DPA1 in some 610, and DPB1 in just under 490. A handful of DR-DQ haplotypes were handled as single units for association and clustering because linkage in the cohort was strong. On average, 235,054 unique TCR beta nucleotide sequences were sequenced per donor among some 430 genotyped donors of the cohort, with around 19% of those sequences being non-productive. Study-wide findings and limitations: Because counts were too low, roughly 16 rarely observed V segments, including chromosome 9 orphons, were excluded from the earlier analysis of around 590 of the donors. This cohort had only TCR beta chains sequenced, and the lack of alpha or paired-chain data limited which features could be detected. The classifier was reported to diagnose cytomegalovirus status with high specificity and sensitivity in both the original cohort and the validation cohort. An earlier analysis of 587 of the donors showed that most TCR beta V segments appeared in productive rearrangements either about 90% or about 30% of the time, which broadly matched IMGT annotations. Roughly uniform sequencing depth across donors was assumed in presence/absence analyses, although this assumption may not hold. A later analysis found that TCR association rates varied across HLA loci, with DRB1 alleles showing the most associated TCRs and HLA-C alleles the fewest. Correlated functional status among segregating V segments might be attributable to linkage disequilibrium, but an unknown experimental factor could not be ruled out. A further reported finding was that TCR beta sequences accurately predicted the HLA-A and HLA-B alleles for most subjects in the first cohort. Most TCR sequences were seen in very few donors, while some public TCRs were found in many individuals. Strong co-occurrence of HLA alleles, especially DR and DQ, made assigning TCR associations to individual alleles difficult. In vitro tests confirmed that a few of the cytomegalovirus-associated TCR beta chains recognize cytomegalovirus antigens. A cluster of highly shared sequence variants was judged likely to represent a technical artifact of the sequencing pipeline. Specific HLA alleles were associated with about 17,000 TCR beta sequences at a false discovery rate of 0.05 in a later analysis. The authors suggested that the approach could potentially be generalized to other disease states and immunological phenotypes. Compared with equally common non-associated chains, HLA-associated TCR beta chains in a later analysis were more clonally expanded and had lower generation probabilities. Compared with the roughly 700-donor mean, donors in an Asian-associated ancestry cluster had fewer N-insertions in productive TCRs, according to a later genetic analysis. Because HLA typing was missing for some donors at each locus, association tests included only the typed subset. CMV serostatus was the only immune exposure information available for the cohort. Because the 87-base-pair reads could not distinguish some IMGT-functional V segments, including TRBV6-2 and TRBV6-3, those segments were excluded. In a later analysis, most CMV-associated TCR beta chains were found to appear HLA-restricted, with HLA associations seemingly driven largely by CMV exposure. A later analysis reported that several top co-occurrence clusters appeared linked to parvovirus B19, influenza, CMV and Epstein-Barr virus. In the study, 150 to 200 TCR beta chains were listed as associated with cytomegalovirus. An association between a missense DCLRE1C variant and V-gene and J-gene trimming of TCR beta chains was found in a later genetic analysis and replicated in an independent cohort.

Receptor amplification or capture employed the immunoSEQ multiplex PCR assay. The multiplex PCR relied on a mix of 60 forward primers for TCR Vbeta segments and 13 reverse primers for TCR Jbeta segments. Amplification of the CDR3 region of rearranged TCR beta genes was performed with a multiplex PCR assay on genomic DNA. On the Illumina HiSeq System, the amplified TCR beta libraries were sequenced as 87-base-pair reads. Processing in the source paper ran as follows. A later analysis tallied tens of millions of unique TCR beta chains across the 550 to 850 repertoires, and about 10 million of those chains were shared by two or more donors. Raw reads were error-corrected and collapsed into unique sequences with a nearest-neighbor algorithm that merged closely related sequences to remove PCR and sequencing errors. CDR3 sequences were aligned to IMGT reference sequences to assign V, D and J gene segments. Each retained sequence needed at least a six-nucleotide match to both a V gene segment and a J gene segment. A rearrangement counted as productive if the CDR3 had no stop codons and remained in frame with V and J, and every other rearrangement counted as non-productive. Following IMGT convention, CDR3 was defined as the stretch from the second conserved V-encoded cysteine to the conserved J-encoded phenylalanine. The earlier analysis of about 500 of the donors excluded sequences that lacked an unambiguous match to a single V gene segment. An earlier analysis of several hundred of the donors called V segments functional above 56.7% productive rearrangements and segregating when the between-donor standard deviation exceeded 5%. A statistical classification framework was built to diagnose cytomegalovirus status from the catalog of TCR beta chain sequences. A later analysis assigned V and J genes by comparing TCR nucleotide sequences with IMGT/GENE-DB human TR gene sequences. The TCRdist pipeline was used in a later analysis to assign CDR3 sequences and most-parsimonious VDJ recombination scenarios. In a later analysis, each TCR beta chain was defined by its CDR3 amino acid sequence together with its V-gene family, and reads without a unique V-gene family were excluded. To address suspected cross-contamination and a sequencing artifact, a later analysis removed over 500 highly shared, low-generation-probability nucleotide sequences. For each public chain, a later analysis derived a clonal expansion index from normalized ranks of inferred template counts within each repertoire. In a later analysis, generation probabilities were computed using a VDJ recombination model fitted to out-of-frame rearrangements, and the results were checked against IGoR. In a later analysis, TCR-TCR, TCR-HLA and TCR-CMV co-occurrence was scored with hypergeometric tests, and a repertoire-size bias correction was applied to TCR pairs. A later analysis estimated false discovery rates by permuting HLA or CMV assignments 20 times. In a later analysis, co-occurring TCRs were grouped using DBSCAN, with TCRdist sequence similarity added in when clustering inside HLA-allele-positive subsets. Repertoires with fewer than 30,000 or more than 120,000 public chains, plus five repertoires with anomalous nucleotide sharing, were excluded from co-occurrence clustering. Entries here come from immuneACCESS through TCRdb and include only in-frame sequences with V and J called. Some clones fail to appear in such tables; in the studies checked, an unresolved V gene covers under half of the shortfall, and the cause of the remainder is unknown. The D gene and trimming were derived from the DNA, and the V and J assignments and clone size from that table. Here the sample has more than 75,000 clones; 70% to 85% occur a single time. Jointly, the top ten make up roughly 9.1% of the sample.

This clone has more than one count but fewer than ten. Its antigen has not been determined. Base quality data are lacking; no much larger clone is found one base away. The CDR3, cysteine through phenylalanine, is 12 amino acids long. The CDR3 DNA has 36 bases and is translated from base 1. CDR1 and CDR2 (MGHRA, YSYEKL) derive from the germline V gene. Trimming removed 8 bases from V and 9 bases from J; the gene matches leave 5 bases unexplained. The cohort consisted of 600 or so healthy bone marrow donors. All cohort members were sampled while nominally healthy, although unrecorded immune exposures were likely present. The donor was CMV seropositive and was included in the group of 250 to 300 seropositive cohort members. Every donor gave a peripheral blood sample, and the peripheral blood mononuclear cells from that sample were used for TCR beta sequencing. Genomic DNA extraction from the blood cell samples was performed with the Qiagen DNeasy Blood Extraction Kit.

The sequence derives from a man aged 35-49 years in good health and CMV-seropositive. What was sequenced was PBMCs. Recombination linked TRBV4-1 to TRBJ2-1; TRBD1 agrees with 9 junctional bases. The nucleotide sequence is TGCGCCAGCCGGGACAGGGTTGGTGAGCAGTTCTTC. The encoded protein is CASRDRVGEQFF.